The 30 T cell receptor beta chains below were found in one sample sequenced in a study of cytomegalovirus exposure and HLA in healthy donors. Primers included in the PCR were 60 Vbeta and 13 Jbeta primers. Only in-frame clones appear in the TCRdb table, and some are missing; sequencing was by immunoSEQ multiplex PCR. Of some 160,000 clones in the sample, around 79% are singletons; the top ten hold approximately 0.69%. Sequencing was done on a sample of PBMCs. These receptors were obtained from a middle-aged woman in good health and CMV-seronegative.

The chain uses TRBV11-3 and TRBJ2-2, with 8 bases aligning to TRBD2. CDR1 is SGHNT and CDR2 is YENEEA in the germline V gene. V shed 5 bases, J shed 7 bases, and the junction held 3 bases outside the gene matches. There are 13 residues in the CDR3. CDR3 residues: CASSPGGDGELFF. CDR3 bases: TGTGCCAGCAGCCCCGGGGGGGACGGGGAGCTGTTTTTT.

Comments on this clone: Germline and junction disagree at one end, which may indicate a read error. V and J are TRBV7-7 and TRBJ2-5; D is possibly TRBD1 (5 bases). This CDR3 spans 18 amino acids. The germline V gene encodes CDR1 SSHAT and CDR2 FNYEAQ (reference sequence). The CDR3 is CASSSRNLGPRYQETQYF. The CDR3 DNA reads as TGTGCTAGCAGCAGTCGAAATTTGGGGCCCCGGTACCAAGAGACCCAGTACTTC. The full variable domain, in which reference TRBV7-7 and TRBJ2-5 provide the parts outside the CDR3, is GAGVSQSPRYKVTKRGQDVTLRCDPISSHATLYWYQQALGQGPEFLTYFNYEAQPDKSGLPSDRFSAERPEGSISTLTIQRTEQRDSAMYRCASSSRNLGPRYQETQYFGPGTRLLVL.

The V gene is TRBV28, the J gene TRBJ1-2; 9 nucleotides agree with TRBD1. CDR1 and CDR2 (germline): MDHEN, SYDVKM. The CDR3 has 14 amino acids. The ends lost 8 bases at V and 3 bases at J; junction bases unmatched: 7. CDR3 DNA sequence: TGTGCCAGCTTCTGGGGGACAGGGTACTATGGCTACACCTTC. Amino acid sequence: CASFWGTGYYGYTF.

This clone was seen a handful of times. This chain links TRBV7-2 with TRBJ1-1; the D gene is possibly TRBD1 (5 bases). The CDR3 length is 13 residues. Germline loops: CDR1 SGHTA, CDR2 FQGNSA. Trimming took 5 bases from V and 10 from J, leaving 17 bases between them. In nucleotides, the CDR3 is TGTGCCAGCAGCCCTATTTGGCAGGGTGGAGCTTTCTTT. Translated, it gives CASSPIWQGGAFF.

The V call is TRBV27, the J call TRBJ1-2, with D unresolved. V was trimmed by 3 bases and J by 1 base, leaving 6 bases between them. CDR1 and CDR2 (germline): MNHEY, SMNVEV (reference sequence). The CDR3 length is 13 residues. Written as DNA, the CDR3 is TGTGCCAGCAGTTTTAGTCTTAACTATGGCTACACCTTC. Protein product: CASSFSLNYGYTF.

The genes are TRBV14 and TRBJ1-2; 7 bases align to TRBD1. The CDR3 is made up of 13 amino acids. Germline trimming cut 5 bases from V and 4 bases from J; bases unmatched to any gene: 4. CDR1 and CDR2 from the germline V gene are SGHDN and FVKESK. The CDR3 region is CASSYRGSYGYTF. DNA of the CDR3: TGTGCCAGCAGCTACAGGGGTTCCTATGGCTACACCTTC.

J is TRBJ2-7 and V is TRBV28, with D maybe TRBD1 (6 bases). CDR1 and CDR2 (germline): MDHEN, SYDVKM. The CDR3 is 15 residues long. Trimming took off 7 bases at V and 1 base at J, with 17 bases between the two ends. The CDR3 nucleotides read TGTGCCAGCATAGCTCAGGGACATTCGTCCTACGAGCAGTACTTC. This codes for CASIAQGHSSYEQYF.

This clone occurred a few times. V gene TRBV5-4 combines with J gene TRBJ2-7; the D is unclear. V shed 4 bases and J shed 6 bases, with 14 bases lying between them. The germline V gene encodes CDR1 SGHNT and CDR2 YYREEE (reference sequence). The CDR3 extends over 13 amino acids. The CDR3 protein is CASSRMFRGEQYF. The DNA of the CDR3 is TGTGCCAGCAGCCGAATGTTCAGAGGCGAGCAGTACTTC.

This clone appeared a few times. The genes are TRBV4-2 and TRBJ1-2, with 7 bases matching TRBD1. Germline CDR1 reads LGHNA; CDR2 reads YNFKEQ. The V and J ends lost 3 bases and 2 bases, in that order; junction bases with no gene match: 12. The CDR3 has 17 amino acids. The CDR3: CASSQELRTGLNYGYTF. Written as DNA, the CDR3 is TGTGCCAGCAGCCAGGAACTGCGGACAGGCCTAAACTATGGCTACACCTTC.

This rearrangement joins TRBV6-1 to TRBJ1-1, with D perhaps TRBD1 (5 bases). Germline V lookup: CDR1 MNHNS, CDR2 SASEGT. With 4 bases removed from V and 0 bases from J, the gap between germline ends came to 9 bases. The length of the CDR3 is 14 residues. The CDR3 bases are TGTGCCAGCAGTGGTAAGGGGTTGAACACTGAAGCTTTCTTT. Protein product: CASSGKGLNTEAFF.

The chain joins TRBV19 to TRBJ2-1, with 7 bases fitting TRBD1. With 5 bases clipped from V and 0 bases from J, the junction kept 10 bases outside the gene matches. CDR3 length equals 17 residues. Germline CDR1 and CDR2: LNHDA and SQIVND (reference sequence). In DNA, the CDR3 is TGTGCCAGTAGTCCGCGACAGGGCCGGAGCTCCTACAATGAGCAGTTCTTC. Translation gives CASSPRQGRSSYNEQFF.

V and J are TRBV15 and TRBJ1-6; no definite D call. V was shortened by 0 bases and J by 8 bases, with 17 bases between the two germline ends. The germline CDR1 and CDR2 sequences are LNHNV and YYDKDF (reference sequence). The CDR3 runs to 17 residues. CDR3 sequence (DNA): TGTGCCACCAGCAGAGATCCGGACGGAGGGTTTGATTCACCCCTCCACTTT. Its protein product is CATSRDPDGGFDSPLHF.

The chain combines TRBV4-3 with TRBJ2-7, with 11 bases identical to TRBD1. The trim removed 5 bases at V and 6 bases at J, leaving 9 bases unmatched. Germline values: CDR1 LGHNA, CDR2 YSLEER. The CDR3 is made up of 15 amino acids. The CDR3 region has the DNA TGCGCCAGCAGCTCTTCCGGGACAGGGGGAGGCGAGCAGTACTTC. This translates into CASSSSGTGGGEQYF.

This CDR3 is CASSVGGRRTEAFF. The CDR3 DNA follows: TGTGCCAGCAGCGTTGGGGGGAGGCGGACTGAAGCTTTCTTT. V gene TRBV9 combines with J gene TRBJ1-1, with D possibly being TRBD1 (5 bases). The CDR3 contains 14 residues. Trimming left V 2 bases short and J 5 bases short, with 13 bases between. Germline-derived CDR1 and CDR2 are SGDLS and YYNGEE. Complete variable domain (other parts from reference TRBV9 and TRBJ1-1): DSGVTQTPKHLITATGQRVTLRCSPRSGDLSVYWYQQSLDQGLQFLIQYYNGEERAKGNILERFSAQQFPDLHSELNLSSLELGDSALYFCASSVGGRRTEAFFGQGTRLTVV.

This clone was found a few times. The CDR3 sequence: CASNPTGRGYGYTF. The CDR3 DNA reads TGTGCCAGCAATCCGACAGGGCGAGGCTATGGCTACACCTTC. This sequence joins TRBV6-1 and TRBJ1-2; TRBD1 aligns across 7 bases. The CDR3 spans 14 residues. Losses at the gene ends were 7 bases for V and 4 bases for J; bases not matched to a gene: 9. In germline, CDR1 is MNHNS, CDR2 SASEGT.

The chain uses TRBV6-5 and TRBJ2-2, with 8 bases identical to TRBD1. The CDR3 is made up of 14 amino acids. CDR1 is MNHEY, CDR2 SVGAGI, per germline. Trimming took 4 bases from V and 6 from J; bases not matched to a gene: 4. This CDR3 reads CASSSQGAAGELFF. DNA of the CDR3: TGTGCCAGCAGTTCCCAGGGGGCGGCCGGGGAGCTGTTTTTT.

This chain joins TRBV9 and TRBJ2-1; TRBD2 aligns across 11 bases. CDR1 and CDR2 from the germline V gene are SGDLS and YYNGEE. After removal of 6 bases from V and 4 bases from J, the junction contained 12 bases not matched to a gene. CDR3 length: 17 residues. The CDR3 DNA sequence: TGTGCCAGCACCTCGACTAGCGGGGTAAACCCTTACAATGAGCAGTTCTTC. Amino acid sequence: CASTSTSGVNPYNEQFF. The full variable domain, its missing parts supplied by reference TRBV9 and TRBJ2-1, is DSGVTQTPKHLITATGQRVTLRCSPRSGDLSVYWYQQSLDQGLQFLIQYYNGEERAKGNILERFSAQQFPDLHSELNLSSLELGDSALYFCASTSTSGVNPYNEQFFGPGTRLTVL.

The CDR3 DNA reads as TGTGCCAGCAGCAGCTTTACTCCTAACACTGAAGCTTTCTTT. Encoded protein: CASSSFTPNTEAFF. The chain is built from TRBV7-2 and TRBJ1-1, with D unresolved. Between the trimmed V and J ends, which lost 5 bases and 2 bases, there was a span of 12 bases. There are 14 residues in the CDR3. Looked up from germline, CDR1 is SGHTA and CDR2 is FQGNSA.

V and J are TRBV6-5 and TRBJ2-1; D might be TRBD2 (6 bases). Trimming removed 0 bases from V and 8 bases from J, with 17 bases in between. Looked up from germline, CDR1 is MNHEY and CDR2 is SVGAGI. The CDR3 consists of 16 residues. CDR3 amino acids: CASSYSGQGGGHEQFF. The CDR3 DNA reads TGTGCCAGCAGTTACTCTGGTCAGGGTGGAGGGCATGAGCAGTTCTTC.

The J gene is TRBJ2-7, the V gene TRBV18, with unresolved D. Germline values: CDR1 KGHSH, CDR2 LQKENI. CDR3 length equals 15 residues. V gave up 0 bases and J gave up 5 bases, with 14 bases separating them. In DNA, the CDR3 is TGTGCCAGCTCACCACCGGCTAGTATAGGTCACGAGCAGTACTTC. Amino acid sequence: CASSPPASIGHEQYF.

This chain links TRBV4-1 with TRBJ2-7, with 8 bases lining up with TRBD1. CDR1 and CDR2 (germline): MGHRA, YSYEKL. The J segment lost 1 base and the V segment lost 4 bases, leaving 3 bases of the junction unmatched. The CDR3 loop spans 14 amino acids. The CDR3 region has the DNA TGCGCCAGCAGCCCCTGGGACAGGTCCTACGAGCAGTACTTC. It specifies CASSPWDRSYEQYF.

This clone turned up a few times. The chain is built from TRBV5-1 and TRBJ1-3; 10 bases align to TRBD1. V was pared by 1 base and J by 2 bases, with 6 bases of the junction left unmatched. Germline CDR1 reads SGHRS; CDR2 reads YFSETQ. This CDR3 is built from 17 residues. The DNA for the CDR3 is TGCGCCAGCAGCTTGAATCGACAGGGGGCTGCTGGAAACACCATATATTTT. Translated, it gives CASSLNRQGAAGNTIYF.

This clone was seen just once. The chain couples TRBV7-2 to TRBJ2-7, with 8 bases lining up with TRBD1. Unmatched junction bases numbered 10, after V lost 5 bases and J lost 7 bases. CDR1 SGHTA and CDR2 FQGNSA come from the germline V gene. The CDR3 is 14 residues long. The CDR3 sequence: CASSLNTGGGEQYF. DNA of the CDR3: TGTGCCAGCAGCCTAAATACAGGGGGTGGGGAGCAGTACTTC. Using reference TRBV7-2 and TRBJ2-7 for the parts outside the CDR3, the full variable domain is GAGVSQSPSNKVTEKGKDVELRCDPISGHTALYWYRQSLGQGLEFLIYFQGNSAPDKSGLPSDRFSAERTGGSVSTLTIQRTQQEDSAVYLCASSLNTGGGEQYFGPGTRLTVT.

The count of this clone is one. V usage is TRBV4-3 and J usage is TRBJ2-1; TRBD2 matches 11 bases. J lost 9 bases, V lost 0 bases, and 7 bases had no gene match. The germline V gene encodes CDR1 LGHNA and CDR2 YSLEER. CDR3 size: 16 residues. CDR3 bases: TGCGCCAGCAGCCAAGATAGCGGGAGGGGCGGCGTTGAGCAGTTCTTC. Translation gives CASSQDSGRGGVEQFF.

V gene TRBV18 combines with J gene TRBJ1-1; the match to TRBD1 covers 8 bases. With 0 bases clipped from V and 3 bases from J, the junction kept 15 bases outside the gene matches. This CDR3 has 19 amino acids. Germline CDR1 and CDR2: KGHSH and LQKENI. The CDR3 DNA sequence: TGTGCCAGCTCACCACCCGGGACAGGCTTCTTAACCCTGGACACTGAAGCTTTCTTT. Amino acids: CASSPPGTGFLTLDTEAFF.

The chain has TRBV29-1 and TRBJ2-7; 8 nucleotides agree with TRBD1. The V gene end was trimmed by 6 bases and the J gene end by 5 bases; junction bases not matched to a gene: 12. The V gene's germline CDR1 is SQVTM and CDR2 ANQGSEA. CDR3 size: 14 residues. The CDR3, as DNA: TGCAGCGTGGAGGGACAGGTGGGTGGAGACGAGCAGTACTTC. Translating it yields CSVEGQVGGDEQYF.

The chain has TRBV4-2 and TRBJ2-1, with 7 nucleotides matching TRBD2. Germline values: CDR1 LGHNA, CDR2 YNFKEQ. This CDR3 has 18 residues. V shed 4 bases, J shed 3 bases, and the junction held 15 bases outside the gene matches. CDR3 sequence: CASSLNIPASGFYNEQFF. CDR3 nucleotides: TGTGCCAGCAGCCTCAACATCCCGGCTAGCGGATTCTACAATGAGCAGTTCTTC.

The chain's CDR3 is CASSLGFAGFDGYTF. The CDR3 DNA follows: TGTGCCAGCAGCTTAGGTTTCGCGGGGTTCGATGGCTACACCTTC. The V gene is TRBV7-8, the J gene TRBJ1-2; no firm D call. CDR3 length: 15 amino acids. The germline V and J ends were trimmed by 1 base and 6 bases, with 15 bases remaining between them. The germline CDR1 and CDR2 sequences are SGHVS and FQNEAQ.

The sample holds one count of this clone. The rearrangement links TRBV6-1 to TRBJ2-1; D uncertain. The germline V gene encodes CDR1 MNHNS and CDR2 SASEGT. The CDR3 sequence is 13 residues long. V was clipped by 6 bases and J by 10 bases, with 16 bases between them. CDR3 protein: CASSLTVLGEQFF. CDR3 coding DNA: TGTGCCAGCAGCCTCACCGTCCTCGGGGAGCAGTTCTTC.

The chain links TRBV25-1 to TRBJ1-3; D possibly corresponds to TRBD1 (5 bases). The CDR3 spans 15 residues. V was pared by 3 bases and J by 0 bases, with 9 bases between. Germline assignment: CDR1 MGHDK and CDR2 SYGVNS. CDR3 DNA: TGTGCCAGCAGTGATCTTACAGGCTCTGGAAACACCATATATTTT. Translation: CASSDLTGSGNTIYF.